Presented here are 8 T cell receptor beta chains from one specimen sequenced in a study of cytomegalovirus exposure and HLA in healthy donors (dated by TCRdb to about 2017). Libraries were built with the immunoSEQ multiplex PCR assay. The multiplex PCR relied on a mix of 60 forward primers for TCR Vbeta segments and 13 reverse primers for TCR Jbeta segments. Here the immuneACCESS table is served through TCRdb, limited to in-frame sequences with V and J called. Missing clones are a known gap in these copies; in checked studies unresolved V genes cover under half, and the rest lacks a known reason. This sample holds about 94,000 clones; 81% were observed only once. The leading ten clones occupy 9% to 12% of the sample. The material sequenced was PBMCs. The receptor set was obtained from a human donor in good health.

The chain couples TRBV12-5 to TRBJ2-2, with TRBD1 matching over 7 bases. V shed 7 bases and J 4 bases; nucleotides not matched to a gene: 9. Per the germline V gene, CDR1 is LGHNT and CDR2 is FRNRAP. The CDR3 covers 15 residues. The CDR3 protein is CASETRGLSTGELFF. The CDR3, as DNA: TGTGCTAGTGAGACGAGGGGGCTGAGCACCGGGGAGCTGTTTTTT.

J is TRBJ1-4 and V is TRBV4-3; TRBD1 matches 7 bases. This CDR3 spans 16 amino acids. V shed 5 bases, J shed 4 bases, and the junction held 10 bases outside the gene matches. CDR1 is LGHNA, CDR2 YSLEER, per germline. CDR3 DNA sequence: TGCGCCAGCAGCTACTCGCACAGGGGTGATAATGAAAAACTGTTTTTT. It codes for CASSYSHRGDNEKLFF.

The V call is TRBV5-6, the J call TRBJ2-2, with TRBD2 identical over 11 bases. This CDR3 is built from 15 residues. V dropped 6 bases and J dropped 7; count of bases not matched to a gene: 8. Germline lookup yields CDR1 SGHDT and CDR2 YYEEEE. DNA for the CDR3: TGTGCCAGCACCGTAGCGGGGGGGCCGGTCGGGGAGCTGTTTTTT. It translates to CASTVAGGPVGELFF.

This clone was observed a single time. The J gene is TRBJ2-5, the V gene TRBV6-5; a weak D match, TRBD2 (6 bases). Trimming pared 8 bases from V and 2 bases from J, leaving 12 bases between. This CDR3 comprises 13 residues. Germline V CDR1 and CDR2: MNHEY, SVGAGI. For the CDR3, the DNA is TGTGCCAGCGGGAGACTAGAGCAAGAGACCCAGTACTTC. This gives the protein CASGRLEQETQYF.

This clone was observed once. This rearrangement joins TRBV7-3 to TRBJ2-3; no clear D gene. This CDR3 is 12 amino acids long. Trimming cost V 5 bases and J 2 bases, with 5 bases left between them. Germline V gives CDR1 SGHTA, CDR2 FQGTGA. CDR3 sequence (DNA): TGTGCCAGCAGCCTTTCCACAGATACGCAGTATTTT. As protein: CASSLSTDTQYF.

Only one count was recorded for this clone. DNA of the CDR3: TGTGCCAGTAGATCAGCGGGAGTTTACAATGAGCAGTTCTTC. Its protein is CASRSAGVYNEQFF. The chain uses TRBV19 and TRBJ2-1; 8 nucleotides match TRBD2. Germline V CDR1 and CDR2: LNHDA, SQIVND (reference sequence). The V and J ends lost 6 bases and 4 bases, in that order; junction bases with no gene match: 5. The CDR3 is 14 amino acids.

This chain joins TRBV6-5 and TRBJ2-7; 7 bases are shared with TRBD1. Trimming took 6 bases from V and 4 from J; bases not matched to a gene: 3. Germline values: CDR1 MNHEY, CDR2 SVGAGI. CDR3 length equals 12 residues. CDR3 in DNA: TGTGCCAGCAGGGGACAGAGATACGAGCAGTACTTC. Amino acids: CASRGQRYEQYF.

The chain carries TRBV7-7 and TRBJ2-1, with D perhaps matching TRBD2 (6 bases). This CDR3 has 15 amino acids. Trimming stripped 5 bases from V and 3 bases from J, with 14 bases between. Germline V gene lookup returns CDR1 SSHAT and CDR2 FNYEAQ (reference sequence). CDR3 amino acids: CASSPDLEGYNEQFF. CDR3 bases: TGTGCCAGCAGCCCCGACCTGGAGGGCTACAATGAGCAGTTCTTC.